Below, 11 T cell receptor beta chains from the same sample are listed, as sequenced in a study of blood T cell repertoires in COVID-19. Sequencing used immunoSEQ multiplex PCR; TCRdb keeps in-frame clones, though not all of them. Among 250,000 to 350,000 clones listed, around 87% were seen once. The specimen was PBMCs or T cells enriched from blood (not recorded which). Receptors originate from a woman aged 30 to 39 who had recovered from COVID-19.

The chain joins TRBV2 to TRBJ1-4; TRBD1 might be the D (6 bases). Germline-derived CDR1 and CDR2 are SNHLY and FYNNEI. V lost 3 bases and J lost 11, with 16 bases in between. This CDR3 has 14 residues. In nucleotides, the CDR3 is TGTGCCAGCAGTGATGTACAGGGACAAGGGAAACTGTTTTTT. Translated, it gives CASSDVQGQGKLFF.

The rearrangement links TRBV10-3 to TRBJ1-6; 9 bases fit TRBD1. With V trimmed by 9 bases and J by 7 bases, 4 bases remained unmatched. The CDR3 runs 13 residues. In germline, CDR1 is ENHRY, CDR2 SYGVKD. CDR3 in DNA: TGTGCCATTGGAACAGGGGGCAATTCACCCCTCCACTTT. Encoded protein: CAIGTGGNSPLHF.

DNA for the CDR3: TGCGCCAGCAGCTTGGCCGTAACCGGGAACACCGGGGAGCTGTTTTTT. The encoded protein is CASSLAVTGNTGELFF. The V call is TRBV5-1, the J call TRBJ2-2; D not certain. There are 16 residues in the CDR3. V lost 0 bases and J lost 1, with 10 bases in between. CDR1 and CDR2 from the germline V gene are SGHRS and YFSETQ.

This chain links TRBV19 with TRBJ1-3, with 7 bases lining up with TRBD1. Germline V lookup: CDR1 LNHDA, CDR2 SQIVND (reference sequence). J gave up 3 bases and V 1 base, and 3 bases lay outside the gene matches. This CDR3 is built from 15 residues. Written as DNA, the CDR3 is TGTGCCAGTAGTATAGGGACAGGTCGTGGAAACACCATATATTTT. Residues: CASSIGTGRGNTIYF.

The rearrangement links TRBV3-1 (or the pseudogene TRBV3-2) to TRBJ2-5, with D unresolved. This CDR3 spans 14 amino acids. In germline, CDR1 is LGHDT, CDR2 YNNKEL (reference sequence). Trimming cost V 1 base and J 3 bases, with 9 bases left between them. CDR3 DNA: TGTGCCAGCAGCCAAGTGGCGGAAGAAGAGACCCAGTACTTC. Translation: CASSQVAEEETQYF.

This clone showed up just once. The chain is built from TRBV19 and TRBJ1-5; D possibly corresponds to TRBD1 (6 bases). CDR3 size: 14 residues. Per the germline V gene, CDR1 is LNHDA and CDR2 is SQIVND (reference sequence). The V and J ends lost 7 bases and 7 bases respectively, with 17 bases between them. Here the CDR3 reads CASTTDRSGQPQHF. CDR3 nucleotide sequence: TGTGCCAGTACTACCGACAGGTCGGGACAGCCCCAGCATTTT.

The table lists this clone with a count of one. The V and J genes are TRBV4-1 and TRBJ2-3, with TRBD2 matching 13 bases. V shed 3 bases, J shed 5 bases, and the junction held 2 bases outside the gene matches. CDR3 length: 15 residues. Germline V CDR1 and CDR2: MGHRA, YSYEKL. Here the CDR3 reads CASSQGLAGLDTQYF. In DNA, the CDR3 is TGCGCCAGCAGCCAGGGACTAGCGGGGCTAGATACGCAGTATTTT.

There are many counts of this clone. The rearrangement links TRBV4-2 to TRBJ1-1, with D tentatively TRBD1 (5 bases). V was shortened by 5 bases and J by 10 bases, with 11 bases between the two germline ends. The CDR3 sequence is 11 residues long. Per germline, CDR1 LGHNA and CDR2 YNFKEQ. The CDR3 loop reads CASSGQGLAFF. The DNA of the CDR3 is TGTGCCAGCAGCGGGCAGGGTTTAGCTTTCTTT.

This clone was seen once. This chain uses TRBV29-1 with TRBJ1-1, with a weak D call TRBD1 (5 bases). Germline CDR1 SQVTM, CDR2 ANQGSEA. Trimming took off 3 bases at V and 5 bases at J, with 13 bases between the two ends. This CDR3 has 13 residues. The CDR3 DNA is TGCAGCGTTGAGTCAAATCAGGGAACTGAAGCTTTCTTT. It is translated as CSVESNQGTEAFF. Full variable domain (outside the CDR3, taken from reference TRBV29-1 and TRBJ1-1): SAVISQKPSRDICQRGTSLTIQCQVDSQVTMMFWYRQQPGQSLTLIATANQGSEATYESGFVIDKFPISRPNLTFSTLTVSNMSPEDSSIYLCSVESNQGTEAFFGQGTRLTVV.

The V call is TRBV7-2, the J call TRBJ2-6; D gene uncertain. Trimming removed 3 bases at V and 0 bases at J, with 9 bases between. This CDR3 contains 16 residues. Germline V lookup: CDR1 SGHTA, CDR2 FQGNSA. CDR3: CASSLGKSSGANVLTF. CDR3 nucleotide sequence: TGTGCCAGCAGCTTGGGCAAGAGCTCTGGGGCCAACGTCCTGACTTTC. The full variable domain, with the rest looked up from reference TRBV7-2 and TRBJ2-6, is GAGVSQSPSNKVTEKGKDVELRCDPISGHTALYWYRQSLGQGLEFLIYFQGNSAPDKSGLPSDRFSAERTGGSVSTLTIQRTQQEDSAVYLCASSLGKSSGANVLTFGAGSRLTVL.

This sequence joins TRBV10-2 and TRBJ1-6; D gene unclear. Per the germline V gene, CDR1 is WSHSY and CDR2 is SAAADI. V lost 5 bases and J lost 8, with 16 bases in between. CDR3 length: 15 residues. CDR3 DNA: TGCGCCAGCAGTAAGACATCGATGCCGGATTCACCCCTCCACTTT. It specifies CASSKTSMPDSPLHF.